The present entry profiles one T cell receptor beta chain with its context. The V gene end was trimmed by 3 bases and the J gene end by 16 bases; junction bases not matched to a gene: 3. CDR3 length: 11 residues. The germline V gene has CDR1 MGHRA and CDR2 YSYEKL. The data originate from a study of blood T cell repertoires in COVID-19. Turning to the study itself: The analysed material was cDNA or gDNA that came from T cells, B-cell-depleted T cells, or PBMCs.

TCRdb keeps only in-frame clones here, not all; method: immunoSEQ multiplex PCR. Of about 230,000 clones listed, about nine tenths are singletons. The V gene is TRBV4-1, the J gene TRBJ2-1, with 10 positions matching TRBD2. The TCR originated in a man between 50 and 59 years old with COVID-19, enrolled during active disease. The sequenced sample was peripheral blood. Here the CDR3 reads CASSQGLAPFF. In DNA, the CDR3 is TGCGCCAGCAGCCAGGGACTAGCGCCCTTCTTC.